This T cell receptor (beta chain) was identified in a study of cytomegalovirus exposure and HLA in healthy donors. About this clone: Its antigen is still unknown.

The PCR had 60 Vbeta and 13 Jbeta primers. Method: immunoSEQ multiplex PCR; TCRdb's copy keeps in-frame clones and lacks some. The table lists 89,000 or so clones, over 70% of them singletons. The study's findings and limits: Follow-up analysis found HLA locus-dependent TCR association rates, highest for DRB1 and lowest for HLA-C.

The sequenced sample was PBMCs. The sequence was collected from a man younger than 30 in good health and CMV-seropositive.

CDR3 sequence: CAWQGLGGELFF. CDR3 DNA: TGTGCCTGGCAGGGCTTGGGCGGGGAGCTGTTTTTT. This chain joins TRBV30 and TRBJ2-2; maybe TRBD1 (5 bases). The germline CDR1 and CDR2 sequences are GTSNPN and SVGIG (reference sequence). The V end was cut by 5 bases, the J end by 7 bases, with 11 bases between. The CDR3 sequence is 12 residues long.